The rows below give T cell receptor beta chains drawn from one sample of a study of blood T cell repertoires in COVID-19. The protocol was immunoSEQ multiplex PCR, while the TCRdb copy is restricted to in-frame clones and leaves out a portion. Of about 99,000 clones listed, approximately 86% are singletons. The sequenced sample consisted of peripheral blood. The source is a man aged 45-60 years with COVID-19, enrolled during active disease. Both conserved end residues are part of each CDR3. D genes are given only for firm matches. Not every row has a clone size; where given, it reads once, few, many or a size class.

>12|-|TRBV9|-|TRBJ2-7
CASSLTGHEQYF
TGTGCCAGCAGCCTGACAGGCCACGAGCAGTACTTC
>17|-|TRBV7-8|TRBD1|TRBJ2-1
CASSLAGTGTGYNEQFF
TGTGCCAGCAGCTTAGCTGGAACCGGGACAGGGTACAATGAGCAGTTCTTC
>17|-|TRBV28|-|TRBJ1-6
CASSFPPRGLSNSPLHF
TGTGCCAGCAGTTTCCCCCCCAGGGGATTATCTAATTCACCCCTCCACTTT
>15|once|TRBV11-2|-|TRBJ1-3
CASSLDHGFGNTIYF
TGTGCCAGCAGCTTAGATCACGGTTTTGGAAACACCATATATTTT
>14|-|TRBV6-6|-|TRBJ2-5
CASSYTGSQETQYF
TGTGCCAGCAGTTACACCGGGAGCCAAGAGACCCAGTACTTC
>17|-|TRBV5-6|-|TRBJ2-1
CASSLGRSVFSYNEQFF
TGTGCCAGCAGCTTAGGTCGGAGCGTCTTCTCCTACAATGAGCAGTTCTTC
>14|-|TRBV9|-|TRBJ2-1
CASSAHLDRNEQFF
TGTGCCAGCAGCGCCCACCTAGATAGGAATGAGCAGTTCTTC
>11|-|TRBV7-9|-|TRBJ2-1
CAFGSGNPLFF
-
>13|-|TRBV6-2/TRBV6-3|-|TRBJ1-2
CASSPDSNYGYTF
TGTGCCAGCAGTCCAGACAGCAACTATGGCTACACCTTC
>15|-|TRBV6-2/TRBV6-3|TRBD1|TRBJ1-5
CASSSGGNSNQPQHF
TGTGCCAGCAGCTCAGGGGGTAATAGCAATCAGCCCCAGCATTTT
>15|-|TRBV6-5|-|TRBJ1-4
CASRRGGGFGEKLFF
TGTGCCAGCAGGAGGGGCGGGGGCTTTGGGGAAAAACTGTTTTTT
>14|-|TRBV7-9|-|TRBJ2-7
CASSLTMGHYEQYF
TGTGCCAGCAGCTTAACTATGGGGCATTACGAGCAGTACTTC
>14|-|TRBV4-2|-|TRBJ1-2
CASSQDLGYYGYTF
TGTGCCAGCAGCCAAGATCTGGGCTACTATGGCTACACCTTC
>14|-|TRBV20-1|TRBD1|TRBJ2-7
CSASLDRDLGEQYF
TGCAGTGCTAGTCTGGACAGGGATTTGGGTGAGCAGTACTTC